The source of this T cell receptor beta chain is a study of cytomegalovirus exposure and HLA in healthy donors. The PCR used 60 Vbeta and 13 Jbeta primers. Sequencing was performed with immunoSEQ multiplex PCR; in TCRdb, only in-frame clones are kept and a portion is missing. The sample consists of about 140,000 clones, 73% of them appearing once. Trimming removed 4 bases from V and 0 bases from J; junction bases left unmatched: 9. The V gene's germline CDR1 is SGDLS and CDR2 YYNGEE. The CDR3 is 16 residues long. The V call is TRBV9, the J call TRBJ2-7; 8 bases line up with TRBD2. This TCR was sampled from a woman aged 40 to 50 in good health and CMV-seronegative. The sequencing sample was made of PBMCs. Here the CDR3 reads CASSLQAGESSYEQYF. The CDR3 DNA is TGTGCCAGCAGCTTACAAGCGGGGGAGAGCTCCTACGAGCAGTACTTC.